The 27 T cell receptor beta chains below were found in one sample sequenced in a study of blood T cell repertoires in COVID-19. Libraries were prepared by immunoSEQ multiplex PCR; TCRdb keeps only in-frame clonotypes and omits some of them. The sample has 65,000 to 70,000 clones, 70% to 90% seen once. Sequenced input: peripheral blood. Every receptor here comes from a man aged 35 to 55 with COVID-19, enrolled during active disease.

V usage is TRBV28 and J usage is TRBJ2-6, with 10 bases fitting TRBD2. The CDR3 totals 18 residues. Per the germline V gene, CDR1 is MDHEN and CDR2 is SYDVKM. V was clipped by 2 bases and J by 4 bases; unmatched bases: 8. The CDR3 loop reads CASSLGLAGVSGANVLTF. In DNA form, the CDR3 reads TGTGCCAGCAGTTTAGGGCTAGCGGGGGTGAGCGGGGCCAACGTCCTGACTTTC.

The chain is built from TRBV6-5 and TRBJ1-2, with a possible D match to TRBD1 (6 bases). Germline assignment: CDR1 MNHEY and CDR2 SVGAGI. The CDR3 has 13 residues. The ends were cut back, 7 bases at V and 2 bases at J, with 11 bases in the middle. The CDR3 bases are TGTGCCAGCACTCCCCAGGGGAACTATGGCTACACCTTC. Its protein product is CASTPQGNYGYTF.

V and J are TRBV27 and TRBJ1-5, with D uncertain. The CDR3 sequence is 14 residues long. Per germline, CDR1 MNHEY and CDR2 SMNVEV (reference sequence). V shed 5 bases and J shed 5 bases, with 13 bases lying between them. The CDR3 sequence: CASSPGGEDQPQHF. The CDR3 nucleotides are TGTGCCAGCAGTCCCGGCGGAGAGGATCAGCCCCAGCATTTT.

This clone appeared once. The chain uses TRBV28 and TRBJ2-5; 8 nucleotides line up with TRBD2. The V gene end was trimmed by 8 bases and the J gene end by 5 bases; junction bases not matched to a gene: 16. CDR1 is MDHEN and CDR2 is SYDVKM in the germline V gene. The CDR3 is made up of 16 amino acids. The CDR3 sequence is CASAKEYGGAGETQYF. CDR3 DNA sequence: TGTGCCAGCGCAAAGGAGTACGGGGGGGCCGGGGAGACCCAGTACTTC.

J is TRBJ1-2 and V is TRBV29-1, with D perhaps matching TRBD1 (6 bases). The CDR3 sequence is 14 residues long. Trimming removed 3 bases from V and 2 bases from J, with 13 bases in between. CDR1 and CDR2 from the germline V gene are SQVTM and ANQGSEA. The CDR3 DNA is TGCAGCGTTGACTCGACAGGCCCCAACTATGGCTACACCTTC. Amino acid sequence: CSVDSTGPNYGYTF.

The CDR3 DNA reads as TGTGCCAGCAGCATATTTCAGACAGCAGATACGCAGTATTTT. It translates to CASSIFQTADTQYF. The chain links TRBV6-5 to TRBJ2-3, with D perhaps TRBD1 (5 bases). Germline V gene data show CDR1 as MNHEY and CDR2 as SVGAGI. V lost 6 bases to trimming and J lost 4 bases, with 14 bases between them. This CDR3 region has 14 residues.

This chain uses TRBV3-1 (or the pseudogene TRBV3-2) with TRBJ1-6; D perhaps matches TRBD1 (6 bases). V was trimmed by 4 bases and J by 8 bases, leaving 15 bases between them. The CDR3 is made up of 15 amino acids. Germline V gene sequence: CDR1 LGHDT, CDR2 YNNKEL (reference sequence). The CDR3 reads CASSLQGLVDSPLHF. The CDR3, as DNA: TGTGCCAGCAGCCTCCAGGGGCTGGTGGATTCACCCCTCCACTTT.

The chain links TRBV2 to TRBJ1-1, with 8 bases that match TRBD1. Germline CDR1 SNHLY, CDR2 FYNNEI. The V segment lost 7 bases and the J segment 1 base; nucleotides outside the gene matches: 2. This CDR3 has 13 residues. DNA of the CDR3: TGTGCCAGCATGGGGACAGGGAACACTGAAGCTTTCTTT. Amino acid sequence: CASMGTGNTEAFF. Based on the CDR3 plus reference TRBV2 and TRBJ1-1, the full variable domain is EPEVTQTPSHQVTQMGQEVILRCVPISNHLYFYWYRQILGQKVEFLVSFYNNEISEKSEIFDDQFSVERPDGSNFTLKIRSTKLEDSAMYFCASMGTGNTEAFFGQGTRLTVV.

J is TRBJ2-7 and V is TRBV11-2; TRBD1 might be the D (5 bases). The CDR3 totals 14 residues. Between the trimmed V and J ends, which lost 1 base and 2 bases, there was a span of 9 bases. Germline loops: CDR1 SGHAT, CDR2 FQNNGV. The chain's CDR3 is CASSLGQFPYEQYF. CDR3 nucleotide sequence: TGTGCCAGCAGCTTAGGACAGTTCCCCTACGAGCAGTACTTC. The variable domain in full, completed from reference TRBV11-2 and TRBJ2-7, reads EAGVAQSPRYKIIEKRQSVAFWCNPISGHATLYWYQQILGQGPKLLIQFQNNGVVDDSQLPKDRFSAERLKGVDSTLKIQPAKLEDSAVYLCASSLGQFPYEQYFGPGTRLTVT.

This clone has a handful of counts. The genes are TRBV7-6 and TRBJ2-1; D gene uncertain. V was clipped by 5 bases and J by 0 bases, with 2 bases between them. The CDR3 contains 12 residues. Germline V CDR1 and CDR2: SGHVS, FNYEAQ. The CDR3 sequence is CASSHSYNEQFF. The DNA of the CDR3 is TGTGCCAGCAGCCACTCCTACAATGAGCAGTTCTTC.

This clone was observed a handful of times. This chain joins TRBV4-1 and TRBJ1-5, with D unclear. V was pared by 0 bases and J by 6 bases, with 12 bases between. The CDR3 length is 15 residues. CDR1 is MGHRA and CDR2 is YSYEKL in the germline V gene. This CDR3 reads CASSQDSGGFQPQHF. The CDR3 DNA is TGCGCCAGCAGCCAAGATTCCGGAGGATTTCAGCCCCAGCATTTT.

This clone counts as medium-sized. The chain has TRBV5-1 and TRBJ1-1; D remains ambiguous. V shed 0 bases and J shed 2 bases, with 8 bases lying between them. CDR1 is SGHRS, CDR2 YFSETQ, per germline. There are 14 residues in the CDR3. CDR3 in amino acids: CASSLGQINTEAFF. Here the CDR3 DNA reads TGCGCCAGCAGCTTGGGGCAGATAAACACTGAAGCTTTCTTT.

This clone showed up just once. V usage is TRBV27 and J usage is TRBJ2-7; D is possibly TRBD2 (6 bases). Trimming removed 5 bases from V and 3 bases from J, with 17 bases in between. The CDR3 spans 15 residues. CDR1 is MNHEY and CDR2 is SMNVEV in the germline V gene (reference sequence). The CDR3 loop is CASSRLGRRGYEQYF. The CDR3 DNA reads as TGTGCCAGCAGTCGACTGGGGCGGAGGGGCTACGAGCAGTACTTC.

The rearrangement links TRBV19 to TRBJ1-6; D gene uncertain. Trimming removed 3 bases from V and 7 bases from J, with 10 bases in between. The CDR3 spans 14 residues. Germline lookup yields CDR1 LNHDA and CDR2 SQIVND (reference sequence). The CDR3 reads CASSIETPNSPLHF. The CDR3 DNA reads TGTGCCAGTAGTATCGAGACACCGAATTCACCCCTCCACTTT.

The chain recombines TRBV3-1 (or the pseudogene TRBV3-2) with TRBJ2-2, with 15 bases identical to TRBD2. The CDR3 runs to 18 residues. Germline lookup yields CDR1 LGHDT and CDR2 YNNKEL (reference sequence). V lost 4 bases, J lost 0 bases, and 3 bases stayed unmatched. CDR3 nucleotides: TGTGCCAGCAGCCTTGGGACTAGCGGGGGGCCGAACACCGGGGAGCTGTTTTTT. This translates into CASSLGTSGGPNTGELFF.

CDR3 region: CASSGGTSGGDTQYF. The CDR3 DNA reads as TGCGCCAGCAGCGGAGGGACTAGCGGAGGGGATACGCAGTATTTT. V and J are TRBV5-1 and TRBJ2-3, with 11 bases fitting TRBD2. Germline CDR1 and CDR2: SGHRS and YFSETQ. With V trimmed by 4 bases and J by 6 bases, 7 bases remained unmatched. The CDR3 sequence is 15 residues long.

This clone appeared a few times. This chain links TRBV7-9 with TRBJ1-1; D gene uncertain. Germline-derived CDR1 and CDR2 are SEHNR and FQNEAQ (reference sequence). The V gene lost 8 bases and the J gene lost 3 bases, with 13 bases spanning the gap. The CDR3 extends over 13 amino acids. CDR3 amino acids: CASLRNTDTEAFF. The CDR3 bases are TGTGCCAGCCTTAGAAATACAGACACTGAAGCTTTCTTT.

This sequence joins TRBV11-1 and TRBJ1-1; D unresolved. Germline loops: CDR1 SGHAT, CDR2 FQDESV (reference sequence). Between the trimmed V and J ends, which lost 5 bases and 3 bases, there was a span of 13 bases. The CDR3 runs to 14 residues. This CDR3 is CASSTLLADTEAFF. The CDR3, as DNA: TGTGCCAGCAGCACCCTCCTCGCGGACACTGAAGCTTTCTTT.

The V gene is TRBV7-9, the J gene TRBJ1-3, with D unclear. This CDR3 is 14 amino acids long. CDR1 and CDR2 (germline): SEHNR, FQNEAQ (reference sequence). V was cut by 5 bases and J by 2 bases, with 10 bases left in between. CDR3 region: CASSPDFAGNTIYF. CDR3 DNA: TGTGCCAGCAGCCCGGACTTCGCTGGAAACACCATATATTTT.

CDR3 protein: CAPTPGGKGEQFF. CDR3 DNA sequence: TGTGCCCCCACACCGGGGGGGAAAGGTGAGCAGTTCTTC. The chain uses TRBV6-5 and TRBJ2-1, with 8 bases aligning to TRBD2. J was trimmed by 9 bases and V by 11 bases; bases with no gene match: 12. CDR3 length: 13 amino acids. CDR1 MNHEY and CDR2 SVGAGI come from the germline V gene.

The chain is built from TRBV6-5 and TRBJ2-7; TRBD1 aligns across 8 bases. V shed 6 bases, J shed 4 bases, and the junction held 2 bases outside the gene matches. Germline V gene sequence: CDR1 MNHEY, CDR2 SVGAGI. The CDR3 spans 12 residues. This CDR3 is CASRRTGYEQYF. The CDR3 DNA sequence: TGTGCCAGCAGGAGGACAGGGTACGAGCAGTACTTC.

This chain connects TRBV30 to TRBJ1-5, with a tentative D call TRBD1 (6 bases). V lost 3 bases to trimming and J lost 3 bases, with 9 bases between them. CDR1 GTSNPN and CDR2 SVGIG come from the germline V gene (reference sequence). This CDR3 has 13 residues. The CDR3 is CAWRQGTNQPQHF. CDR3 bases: TGTGCCTGGAGACAGGGCACCAATCAGCCCCAGCATTTT. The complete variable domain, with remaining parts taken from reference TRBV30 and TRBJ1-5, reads SQTIHQWPATLVQPVGSPLSLECTVEGTSNPNLYWYRQAAGRGLQLLFYSVGIGQISSEVPQNLSASRPQDRQFILSSKKLLLSDSGFYLCAWRQGTNQPQHFGDGTRLSIL.

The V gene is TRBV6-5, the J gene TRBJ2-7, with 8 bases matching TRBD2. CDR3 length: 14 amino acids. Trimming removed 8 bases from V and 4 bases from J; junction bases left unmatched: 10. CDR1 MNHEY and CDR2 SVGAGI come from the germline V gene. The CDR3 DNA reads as TGTGCCAGCGCAGGGACTAGTCTAGTTTACGAGCAGTACTTC. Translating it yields CASAGTSLVYEQYF.

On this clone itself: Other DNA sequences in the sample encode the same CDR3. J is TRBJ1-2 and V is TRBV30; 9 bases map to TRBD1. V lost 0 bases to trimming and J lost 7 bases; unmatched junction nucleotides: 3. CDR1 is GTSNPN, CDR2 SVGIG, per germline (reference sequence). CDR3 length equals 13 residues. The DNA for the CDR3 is TGTGCCTGGAGTGTACAGGGGGCTGGTGGCTACACCTTC. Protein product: CAWSVQGAGGYTF.

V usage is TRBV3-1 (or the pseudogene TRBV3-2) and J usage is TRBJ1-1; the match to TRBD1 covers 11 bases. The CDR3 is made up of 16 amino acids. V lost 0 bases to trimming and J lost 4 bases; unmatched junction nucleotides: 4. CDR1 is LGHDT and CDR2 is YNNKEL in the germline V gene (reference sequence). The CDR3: CASSQDLGTGGTEAFF. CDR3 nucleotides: TGTGCCAGCAGCCAAGATCTCGGGACAGGGGGCACTGAAGCTTTCTTT.

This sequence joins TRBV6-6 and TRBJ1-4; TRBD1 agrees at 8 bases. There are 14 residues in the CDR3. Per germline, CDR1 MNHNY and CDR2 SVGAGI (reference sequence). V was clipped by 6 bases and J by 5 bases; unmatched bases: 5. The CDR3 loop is CASSLQGGNEKLFF. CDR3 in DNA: TGTGCCAGCAGCCTACAGGGGGGGAATGAAAAACTGTTTTTT.

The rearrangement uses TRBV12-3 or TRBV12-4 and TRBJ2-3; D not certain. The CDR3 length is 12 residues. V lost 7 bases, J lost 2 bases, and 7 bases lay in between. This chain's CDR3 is CASNINTDTQYF. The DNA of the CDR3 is TGTGCCAGCAACATTAACACAGATACGCAGTATTTT.